This T cell receptor beta chain emerged from a study of cytomegalovirus exposure and HLA in healthy donors. General study results and limits: In vitro testing confirmed a few CMV-associated chains as specific for CMV antigens. The study dropped some indistinguishable V segments, TRBV6-2 and TRBV6-3 among them.

Trimming stripped 6 bases from V and 4 bases from J, with 16 bases between. The germline V gene encodes CDR1 LNHDA and CDR2 SQIVND (reference sequence). The CDR3 consists of 15 residues. Both 60 Vbeta primers and 13 Jbeta primers went into the PCR. TCRdb keeps only in-frame clones here, not all; method: immunoSEQ multiplex PCR. Here the sample table reports 90,000 to 100,000 clones. Note on this clone: Its target is unknown.

The clonotype was recovered from a woman aged 25 to 39 in good health and CMV-seronegative. Sequences were obtained from PBMCs. This chain links TRBV19 with TRBJ1-5; TRBD1 might be the D (5 bases). The CDR3, as DNA: TGTGCCAGTAGACCCTTTGGGGCAGGAAATCAGCCCCAGCATTTT. Protein product: CASRPFGAGNQPQHF.